The next 7 T cell receptor beta chains were all read from a single sample in a study of cytomegalovirus exposure and HLA in healthy donors. Libraries were prepared by immunoSEQ multiplex PCR; TCRdb keeps only in-frame clonotypes and omits some of them. The sample consists of under 250,000 clones, over 80% of them appearing once. The specimen sequenced was PBMCs. The receptors here all came from a woman aged 18-29 years in good health and CMV-seronegative.

The chain combines TRBV7-9 with TRBJ2-1; D gene ambiguous. V lost 5 bases and J 2 bases, leaving 7 bases between the germline ends. Germline values: CDR1 SEHNR, CDR2 FQNEAQ (reference sequence). The CDR3 runs to 13 residues. The CDR3 region is CASSLVTYNEQFF. The CDR3 coding sequence is TGTGCCAGCAGCCTGGTAACCTACAATGAGCAGTTCTTC.

The chain is built from TRBV2 and TRBJ1-1, with D hard to call. The V and J ends lost 7 bases and 3 bases respectively, with 9 bases between them. Germline lookup yields CDR1 SNHLY and CDR2 FYNNEI. The CDR3 consists of 12 residues. The DNA of the CDR3 is TGTGCCAGCACTGCGGGGTACACTGAAGCTTTCTTT. Protein product: CASTAGYTEAFF.

The CDR3 loop is CASSEGKYGYTF. The DNA of the CDR3 is TGTGCCAGCAGTGAGGGGAAGTACGGCTACACCTTC. This rearrangement joins TRBV6-1 to TRBJ1-2; D is unclear. The CDR3 has 12 amino acids. V was clipped by 3 bases and J by 8 bases, with 10 bases between them. Germline V gene sequence: CDR1 MNHNS, CDR2 SASEGT.

This chain links TRBV13 with TRBJ2-7, with 8 bases lining up with TRBD2. The germline CDR1 and CDR2 sequences are PRHDT and FYEKMQ (reference sequence). The CDR3 spans 13 residues. V trimming: 5 bases; J trimming: 6 bases; junction bases outside the gene matches: 6. Here the CDR3 DNA reads TGTGCCAGCAGCGTCGGGAGGGCGGCCGAGCAGTACTTC. As protein: CASSVGRAAEQYF.

The CDR3 DNA sequence: TGTGCCAGCAGTCGAATGGGACAGGGAGGCGAGCAGTACTTC. Amino acids: CASSRMGQGGEQYF. The chain has TRBV11-2 and TRBJ2-7, with 9 bases that match TRBD1. There are 14 residues in the CDR3. Per germline, CDR1 SGHAT and CDR2 FQNNGV. V lost 6 bases to trimming and J lost 6 bases; unmatched junction nucleotides: 9.

This clone came up once. The V and J genes are TRBV27 and TRBJ1-2; 10 bases match TRBD1. The CDR3 is 14 amino acids. Germline loops: CDR1 MNHEY, CDR2 SMNVEV (reference sequence). The ends lost 4 bases at V and 8 bases at J; junction bases unmatched: 7. The CDR3 protein is CASSSSGTGDGYTF. The CDR3 DNA is TGTGCCAGCAGTTCCTCCGGGACAGGGGACGGCTACACCTTC.

Only a few counts were recorded for this clone. The chain recombines TRBV5-1 with TRBJ1-1; D possibly corresponds to TRBD1 (5 bases). Germline CDR1 and CDR2: SGHRS and YFSETQ. Between the trimmed V and J ends, which lost 2 bases and 1 base, there was a span of 12 bases. CDR3 length equals 15 residues. CDR3 residues: CASSLEGRSNTEAFF. CDR3 sequence (DNA): TGCGCCAGCAGCTTAGAGGGGCGGTCGAACACTGAAGCTTTCTTT.